Shown below are 4 T cell receptor beta chains from a single sample sequenced in a study of cytotoxic CD8 clonotypes in ibrutinib-treated CLL. TCRdb's table, derived via immunoSEQ multiplex PCR, lists solely in-frame clones and lacks some. This sample carries 15,000 to 20,000 clones, about 61% of them seen once, and the ten largest clones take more than 25%. Sequencing used PBMCs, obtained after 12 months of ibrutinib treatment. The receptors were gathered from a human donor with chronic lymphocytic leukemia.

By proportion, this clone is medium-sized. This rearrangement joins TRBV7-9 to TRBJ1-1, with D tentatively TRBD1 (5 bases). CDR1 and CDR2 (germline): SEHNR, FQNEAQ (reference sequence). CDR3 length equals 15 residues. V was pared by 3 bases and J by 1 base, with 12 bases between. CDR3 coding DNA: TGTGCCAGCAGCTTGGATGACAGTCCGAACACTGAAGCTTTCTTT. This encodes CASSLDDSPNTEAFF.

The CDR3: CASSASMGEETQYF. CDR3 coding DNA: TGTGCCAGCAGTGCATCAATGGGGGAAGAGACCCAGTACTTC. The V gene is TRBV6-1, the J gene TRBJ2-5; D possibly uses TRBD1 or TRBD2 (5 bases each). Trimming cost V 4 bases and J 3 bases, with 12 bases left between them. Germline V gene lookup returns CDR1 MNHNS and CDR2 SASEGT. The CDR3 is 14 amino acids.

The table lists this clone with a count of one. The V call is TRBV29-1, the J call TRBJ2-1; D assignment may be TRBD1 or TRBD2 (6 bases each). V lost 4 bases to trimming and J lost 2 bases, with 15 bases between them. The CDR3 spans 15 residues. The germline CDR1 and CDR2 sequences are SQVTM and ANQGSEA. CDR3 DNA sequence: TGCAGCGTTGGTTTGGGGGGCACAGCCTACAATGAGCAGTTCTTC. It specifies CSVGLGGTAYNEQFF.

This clone has only a few counts. The rearrangement uses TRBV5-4 and TRBJ2-2; 9 bases match TRBD1. The CDR3 spans 15 residues. Germline loops: CDR1 SGHNT, CDR2 YYREEE (reference sequence). With 3 bases clipped from V and 3 bases from J, the junction kept 3 bases outside the gene matches. CDR3 nucleotide sequence: TGTGCCAGCAGCTCGGGACAGGGACACACCGGGGAGCTGTTTTTT. Translated: CASSSGQGHTGELFF. Supplemented by reference TRBV5-4 and TRBJ2-2, the full variable domain reads ETGVTQSPTHLIKTRGQQVTLRCSSQSGHNTVSWYQQALGQGPQFIFQYYREEENGRGNFPPRFSGLQFPNYSSELNVNALELDDSALYLCASSSGQGHTGELFFGEGSRLTVL.